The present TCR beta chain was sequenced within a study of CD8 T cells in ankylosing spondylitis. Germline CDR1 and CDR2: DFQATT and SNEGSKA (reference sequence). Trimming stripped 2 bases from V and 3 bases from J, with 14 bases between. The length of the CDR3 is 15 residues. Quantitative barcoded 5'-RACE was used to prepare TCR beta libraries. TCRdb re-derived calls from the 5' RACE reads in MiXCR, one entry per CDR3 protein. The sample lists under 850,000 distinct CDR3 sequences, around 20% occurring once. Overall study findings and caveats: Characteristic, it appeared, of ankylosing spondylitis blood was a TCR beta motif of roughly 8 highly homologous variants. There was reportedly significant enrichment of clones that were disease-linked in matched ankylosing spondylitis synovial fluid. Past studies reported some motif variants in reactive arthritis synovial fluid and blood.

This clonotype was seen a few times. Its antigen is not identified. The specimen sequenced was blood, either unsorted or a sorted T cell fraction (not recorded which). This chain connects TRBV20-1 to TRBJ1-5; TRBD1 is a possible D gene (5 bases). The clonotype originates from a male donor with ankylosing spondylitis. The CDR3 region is CSARHPRDHNQPQHF. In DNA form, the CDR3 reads TGCAGTGCTAGACATCCCCGGGACCACAATCAGCCCCAGCATTTT.